What follows are 2 T cell receptor beta chains derived from one specimen sequenced in a study of regulatory T cells in long-lasting Graves disease. Arm-PCR of CDR3 regions and iRepertoire HTBI primers were the basis on which TCR beta libraries were built. From the multiplex PCR reads, TCRdb called clonotypes with MiXCR, one entry per CDR3 protein. In the table there are approximately 470,000 distinct CDR3 sequences, roughly 16% of which are singletons. Stated time point: newly diagnosed GD, antithyroid drugs for less than 3 months. PBMCs provided the RNA from which the TCR library was made. The same sample was also used in a study of T cells in Graves' hyperthyroidism and ophthalmopathy.

The starting material was peripheral blood mononuclear cells (PBMCs), obtained at new diagnosis, from a patient treated with antithyroid drugs. The receptors shown here come from a man between 35 and 55 years old with Graves disease.

In its sample, this clonotype was seen many times. This chain uses TRBV5-1 with TRBJ2-5, with a possible D match to TRBD2 (7 bases). The CDR3 totals 15 residues. Germline V gene lookup returns CDR1 SGHRS and CDR2 YFSETQ. The V end lost 2 bases, the J end lost 5 bases, and 16 bases lay between the germline ends. CDR3 DNA: TGCGCCAGCAGCTTACCTAGCGGAGGGGGGGAGACCCAGTACTTC. It codes for CASSLPSGGGETQYF.

This clonotype appeared many times. Compared with germline, one end of the junction differs, possibly owing to a read error. The chain employs TRBV5-1 and TRBJ1-1; D remains unclear. CDR3 length equals 12 residues. The germline gives CDR1 SGHRS, CDR2 YFSETQ. The CDR3 DNA sequence: TGTGCCAGCAGCCTACAGAACACTGAAGCTTTCTTT. Its protein is CASSLQNTEAFF.